This TCR beta chain was obtained from a study of early T cells in non-severe SARS-CoV-2 infection. Study background: Unsorted whole blood bulk RNA was sequenced, with unpaired chains.

This clonotype was seen only a few times. Its antigen is unidentified. Individual cDNA molecules carried attached unique molecular identifiers. TCRdb used MiXCR to reprocess the 5' RACE reads, holding one entry per CDR3 protein. The sample has around 80,000 distinct CDR3 sequences; around 14% are singletons. The CDR3 has 16 residues. Germline V CDR1 and CDR2: SGHTA, FQGNSA. Deletions cut 2 bases from V and 6 bases from J, with 17 bases between. Study outcomes and limitations: VDJdb matching skewed toward anti-spike CD8 responses, missing private and CD4 specificities.

Material: whole blood. V gene TRBV7-2 combines with J gene TRBJ2-1; the D gene is possibly TRBD1 (6 bases). The source is an adult who was a healthcare worker with PCR-confirmed SARS-CoV-2 infection or an uninfected control (not recorded which). CDR3 in DNA: TGTGCCAGCAGCTTATTCGGGCAGGGGACGGGCAATGAGCAGTTCTTC. Amino acids: CASSLFGQGTGNEQFF.